The 2 T cell receptor beta chains in this list originate from one sample, sequenced in a study of blood T cell repertoires in COVID-19. Sequenced by immunoSEQ multiplex PCR; TCRdb stores in-frame clones only, minus some. The repertoire holds over 120,000 clones, with around 83% as singletons. The sequencing input was peripheral blood. These receptors all come from a woman older than 75 with acute or convalescent COVID-19.

The chain has TRBV21-1 and TRBJ1-5; the table names TRBD1, a call not compared with the DNA. TRBV21-1 is a recognized pseudogene. The CDR3 runs 17 residues. The CDR3 coding sequence is TGTGCCAGCAGAGAAGACAGGACCAAGCCTTGCAATCAGCCCCAGCATTTT. The encoded protein is CASREDRTKPCNQPQHF.

The rearrangement joins TRBV27 to TRBJ2-1, with 7 nucleotides matching TRBD2. Germline V gives CDR1 MNHEY, CDR2 SMNVEV (reference sequence). J was trimmed by 5 bases and V by 0 bases; bases with no gene match: 19. The CDR3 sequence is 20 residues long. In nucleotides, the CDR3 is TGTGCCAGCAGTTTATCCGGGAGGACCAACCCTACTAGAGGAAACAATGAGCAGTTCTTC. This encodes CASSLSGRTNPTRGNNEQFF.